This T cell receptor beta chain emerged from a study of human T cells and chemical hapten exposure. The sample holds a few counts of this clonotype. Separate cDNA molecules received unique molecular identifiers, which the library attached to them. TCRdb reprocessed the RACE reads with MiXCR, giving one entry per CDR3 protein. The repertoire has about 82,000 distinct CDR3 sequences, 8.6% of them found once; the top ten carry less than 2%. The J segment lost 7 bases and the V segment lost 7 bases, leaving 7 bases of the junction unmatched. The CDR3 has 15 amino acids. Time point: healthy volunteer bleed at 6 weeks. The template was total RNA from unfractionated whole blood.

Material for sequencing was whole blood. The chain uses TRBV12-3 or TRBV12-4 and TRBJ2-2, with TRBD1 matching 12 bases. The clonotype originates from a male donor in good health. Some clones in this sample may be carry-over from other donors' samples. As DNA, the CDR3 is TGTGCCAGCACCCCGGGACAGGGGGCTGTCGGGGAGCTGTTTTTT. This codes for CASTPGQGAVGELFF.